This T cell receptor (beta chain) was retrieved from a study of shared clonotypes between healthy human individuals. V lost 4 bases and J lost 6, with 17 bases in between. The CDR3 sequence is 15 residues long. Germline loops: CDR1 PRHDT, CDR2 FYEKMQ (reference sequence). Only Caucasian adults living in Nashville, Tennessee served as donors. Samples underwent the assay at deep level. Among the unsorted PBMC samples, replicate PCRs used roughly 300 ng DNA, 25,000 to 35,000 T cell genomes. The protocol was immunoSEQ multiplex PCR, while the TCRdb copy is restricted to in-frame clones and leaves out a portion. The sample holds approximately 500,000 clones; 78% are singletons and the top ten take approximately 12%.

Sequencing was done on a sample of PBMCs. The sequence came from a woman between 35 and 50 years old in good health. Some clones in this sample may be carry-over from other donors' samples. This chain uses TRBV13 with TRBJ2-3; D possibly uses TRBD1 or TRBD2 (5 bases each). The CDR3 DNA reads TGTGCCAGCAGCTCCGGGGCCTTAGTTACTGATACGCAGTATTTT. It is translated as CASSSGALVTDTQYF.